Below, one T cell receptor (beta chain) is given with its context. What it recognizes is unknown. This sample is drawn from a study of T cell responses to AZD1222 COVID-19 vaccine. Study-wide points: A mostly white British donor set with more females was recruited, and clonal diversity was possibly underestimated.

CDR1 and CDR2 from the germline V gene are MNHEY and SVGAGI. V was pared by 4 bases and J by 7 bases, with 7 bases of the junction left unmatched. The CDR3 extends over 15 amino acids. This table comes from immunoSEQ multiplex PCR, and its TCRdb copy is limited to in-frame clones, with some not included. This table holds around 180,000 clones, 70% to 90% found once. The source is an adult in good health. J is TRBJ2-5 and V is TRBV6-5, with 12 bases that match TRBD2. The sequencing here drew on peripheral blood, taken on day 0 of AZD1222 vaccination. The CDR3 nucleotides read TGTGCCAGCAGTTCCCTAGCGGGGGGGACGGGGACCCAGTACTTC. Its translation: CASSSLAGGTGTQYF.